This TCR beta chain was recovered during a study of T-cell reconstitution after alpha-beta-depleted transplantation in children. Regarding the study as a whole: Day-60 TCRbeta diversity that was high in some patients was derived from surviving recipient T cells and thymic progenitors. Where alpha-beta T cells came from about two months after transplant was reportedly several hundred expanded graft clones. T-cell counts and diversity at one year following transplant were attributed mainly to newly produced T cells.

V lost 8 bases, J lost 5 bases, and 9 bases lay in between. The CDR3 has 12 residues. Notes on this clonotype: Antigen unknown.

Unique molecular identifiers were incorporated during preparation of the TCRbeta library. Via MiXCR, TCRdb re-called the PCR reads, giving one row per CDR3 protein. The sample carries roughly 490,000 distinct CDR3 sequences, approximately 10% recorded once. The source is a female patient aged 2-9 years who had a stem cell transplant for aplastic anemia, so the T cells may come from the graft donor. The rearrangement links TRBV12-3 or TRBV12-4 to TRBJ2-2; D is ambiguous. The material was PBMCs, mostly from graft donor cells, obtained 180 days after TCRalphabeta/CD19-depleted stem cell transplant. Here the CDR3 reads CASAWVTGELFF. The CDR3 DNA is TGTGCCAGCGCTTGGGTAACCGGGGAGCTGTTTTTT.